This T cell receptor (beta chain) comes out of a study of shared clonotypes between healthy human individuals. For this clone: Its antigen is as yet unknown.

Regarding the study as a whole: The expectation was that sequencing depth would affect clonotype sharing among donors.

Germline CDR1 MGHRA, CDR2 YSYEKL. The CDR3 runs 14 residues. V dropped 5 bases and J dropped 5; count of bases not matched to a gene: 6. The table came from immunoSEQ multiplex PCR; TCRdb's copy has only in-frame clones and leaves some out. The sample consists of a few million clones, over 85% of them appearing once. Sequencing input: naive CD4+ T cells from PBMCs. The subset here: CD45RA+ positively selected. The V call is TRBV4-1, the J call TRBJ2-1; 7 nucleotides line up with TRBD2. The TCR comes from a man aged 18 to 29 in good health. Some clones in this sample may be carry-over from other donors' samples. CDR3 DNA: TGCGCCAGCAGCGGGGCGGGAGACCACAATGAGCAGTTCTTC. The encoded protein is CASSGAGDHNEQFF.